These T cell receptor beta chains were read from a single sample in a study of response to subunit inactivated influenza vaccine. TCRdb reprocessed the RT-PCR reads with MiXCR, giving one entry per CDR3 protein. This sample has around 470,000 distinct CDR3 sequences, with approximately 7.7% found just once. Material: PBMCs from blood, obtained roughly 24 months after vaccination. Receptors originate from a man aged 45-69 years who received an inactivated influenza vaccine. Both conserved end residues are part of each CDR3. A D gene is named only where the DNA matches it firmly. Clone size is not always given. Where it is, it says once, few, many or a class for expanded clones.

v_gene	j_gene	abundance	d_gene	CDR3aa	CDR3nt
TRBV9	TRBJ1-4	NA	NA	CASSVAGAANEKLYF	TGTGCCAGCAGCGTAGCCGGGGCAGCTAATGAAAAACTGTATTTT
TRBV6-5	TRBJ1-1	NA	NA	CASSYSGAQNTEAFF	TGTGCCAGCAGTTACTCCGGGGCGCAGAACACTGAAGCTTTCTTT
TRBV12-3/TRBV12-4	TRBJ2-2	NA	TRBD1	CASTGTGGTGELFF	TGTGCCAGCACCGGGACAGGGGGCACCGGGGAGCTGTTTTTT
TRBV7-9	TRBJ2-5	many	NA	CASSRLGETQYF	TGTGCCAGCAGCCGATTAGGGGAGACCCAGTACTTC
TRBV18	TRBJ2-3	few	TRBD1	CASSPGQGITDTQYF	TGTGCCAGCTCACCCGGACAGGGGATCACAGATACGCAGTATTTT
TRBV18	TRBJ1-5	few	NA	CASSPGDQPQHF	TGTGCCAGCTCACCAGGCGACCAGCCCCAGCATTTT
TRBV15	TRBJ1-2	NA	TRBD1	CATSLRQGIFHGYTF	TGTGCCACCAGCCTACGACAGGGGATCTTTCATGGCTACACCTTC
TRBV5-1	TRBJ2-1	many	TRBD2	CASSLLSGGADEQFF	TGCGCCAGCAGCTTGTTAAGCGGGGGGGCGGATGAGCAGTTCTTC
TRBV18	TRBJ1-3	few	NA	CASSPGKDTIYF	TGTGCCAGCTCACCAGGGAAAGACACCATATATTTT
TRBV19	TRBJ1-5	many	NA	CASSKQGNQPQHF	TGTGCCAGTAGTAAACAGGGAAATCAGCCCCAGCATTTT
TRBV30	TRBJ2-2	few	NA	CAWSKRGRIVGELFF	TGTGCCTGGAGTAAAAGGGGAAGAATCGTCGGGGAGCTGTTTTTT
TRBV7-6	TRBJ2-3	NA	NA	CASSPLTAAIRADTQYF	TGTGCCAGCAGCCCCCTAACAGCGGCTATAAGGGCAGATACGCAGTATTTT
TRBV7-8	TRBJ1-3	many	NA	CASSWGQNSGNTIYF	TGTGCCAGCAGCTGGGGACAAAACTCTGGAAACACCATATATTTT
TRBV28	TRBJ2-7	NA	NA	CATRSPASYEQYF	TGTGCCACCCGTTCCCCTGCCTCCTACGAGCAGTACTTC
TRBV5-1	TRBJ1-6	few	NA	CASSSPGQNSPLHF	TGCGCCAGCAGCAGCCCGGGCCAGAATTCACCCCTCCACTTT
TRBV4-1	TRBJ2-6	few	NA	CASSQDFISGANVLTF	TGCGCCAGCAGCCAAGATTTCATATCTGGGGCCAACGTCCTGACTTTC
TRBV2	TRBJ1-2	NA	NA	CASSESVGSSHYGYTF	TGTGCCAGCAGTGAATCGGTTGGTTCCTCCCACTATGGCTACACCTTC
TRBV28	TRBJ2-1	NA	NA	CASSLKFF	TGTGCCAGCAGTTTGAAGTTCTTC
TRBV28	TRBJ1-1	NA	NA	CASSLTRRNTEAFF	TGTGCCAGCAGTTTAACAAGGAGGAACACTGAAGCTTTCTTT
TRBV12-3/TRBV12-4	TRBJ2-2	many	NA	CASSLSVAGELFF	TGTGCCAGCAGTTTATCGGTGGCCGGGGAGCTGTTTTTT
TRBV12-3/TRBV12-4	TRBJ2-1	many	TRBD1	CASSPGQGVYNEQFF	TGTGCCAGCAGCCCGGGACAGGGGGTCTACAATGAGCAGTTCTTC
TRBV7-8	TRBJ2-5	few	NA	CASYRGGETQYF	TGTGCCAGCTACAGGGGGGGAGAGACCCAGTACTTC
TRBV4-2	TRBJ2-1	NA	TRBD2	CASSPYSGRTDNEQFF	TGTGCCAGCAGCCCTTACAGCGGGAGGACGGACAATGAGCAGTTCTTC
TRBV7-2	TRBJ2-2	NA	NA	CASSSHWRDSSTGELFF	TGTGCCAGCAGCTCCCATTGGCGGGACTCTAGCACCGGGGAGCTGTTTTTT
TRBV5-5	TRBJ2-7	NA	TRBD1	CASQRDRIIYEQYF	TGTGCCAGCCAGAGGGACAGGATCATCTACGAGCAGTACTTC
TRBV28	TRBJ1-1	few	NA	CASSLLRGRAFF	TGTGCCAGCAGTTTATTGCGGGGACGGGCTTTCTTT
TRBV29-1	TRBJ2-5	many	TRBD2	CSVEDGGGRAQYF	TGCAGCGTTGAAGATGGGGGAGGGAGGGCCCAGTACTTC
TRBV7-9	TRBJ1-4	few	NA	CASSLGPRGEKLFF	TGTGCCAGCAGCTTGGGACCCCGTGGTGAAAAACTGTTTTTT
TRBV12-3/TRBV12-4	TRBJ2-3	few	NA	CASSLDVTSTDTQYF	TGTGCCAGCAGTTTAGACGTGACTAGCACAGATACGCAGTATTTT
TRBV18	TRBJ2-5	NA	TRBD2	CASSSIRPSGETQYF	TGTGCCAGCTCCTCCATTAGACCTAGCGGAGAGACCCAGTACTTC
TRBV12-3/TRBV12-4	TRBJ2-1	many	NA	CATGDTYNEQFF	TGTGCCACCGGGGACACCTACAATGAGCAGTTCTTC
TRBV7-9	TRBJ1-4	many	NA	CASSFGGNEKLFF	TGTGCCAGCAGCTTCGGAGGGAATGAAAAACTGTTTTTT
TRBV20-1	TRBJ1-2	NA	NA	CSAISRTVDGYTF	TGCAGTGCTATCTCCCGGACAGTGGATGGCTACACCTTC
TRBV19	TRBJ2-2	NA	TRBD1	CASSLSTGINTGELFF	TGTGCCAGTAGTCTTTCGACAGGGATTAACACCGGGGAGCTGTTTTTT
TRBV6-1	TRBJ2-7	NA	TRBD2	CAAGGRSYEQYF	TGTGCCGCGGGGGGGCGATCCTACGAGCAGTACTTC
TRBV25-1	TRBJ2-1	few	TRBD2	CASSDHSGRTYNEQFF	TGTGCCAGCAGTGATCATAGCGGGAGAACCTACAATGAGCAGTTCTTC
TRBV6-2/TRBV6-3	TRBJ1-1	many	NA	CASRQQANTEAFF	TGTGCCAGCAGGCAACAGGCGAACACTGAAGCTTTCTTT
TRBV12-3/TRBV12-4	TRBJ2-1	NA	TRBD2	CASSFLDVRIAGLLYNEQFF	TGTGCCAGCAGTTTTTTGGACGTCAGAATAGCGGGCCTCCTCTACAATGAGCAGTTCTTC
TRBV3-1	TRBJ2-1	many	NA	CASSLRWGRETYNEQFF	TGTGCCAGCAGTCTGAGATGGGGGCGGGAGACCTACAATGAGCAGTTCTTC
TRBV20-1	TRBJ2-3	NA	NA	CSARHGAGRDYTDTQYF	TGCAGTGCTAGACACGGGGCGGGGAGAGACTACACAGATACGCAGTATTTT
TRBV27	TRBJ2-1	few	NA	CASRGPGRSYNEQFF	TGTGCCAGCAGGGGACCGGGACGGTCCTACAATGAGCAGTTCTTC
TRBV7-2	TRBJ2-2	NA	NA	CASSPPGASGELFF	TGTGCCAGCAGCCCGCCGGGGGCGTCCGGGGAGCTGTTTTTT
TRBV4-2	TRBJ1-3	many	NA	CASSQAGAVSGNTIYF	TGTGCCAGCAGCCAGGCCGGGGCAGTCTCTGGAAACACCATATATTTT
TRBV29-1	TRBJ2-1	many	TRBD1	CSVLRGRGEQFF	TGCAGCGTTCTCAGGGGGCGGGGTGAGCAGTTCTTC
TRBV12-3/TRBV12-4	TRBJ1-1	many	NA	CASSLGGGHGTEAFF	TGTGCCAGCAGTTTGGGCGGGGGGCATGGGACTGAAGCTTTCTTT
TRBV9	TRBJ2-7	NA	NA	CASSAWGTSSSYEQYF	TGTGCCAGCAGCGCCTGGGGGACTTCTAGCTCCTACGAGCAGTACTTC
TRBV3-1	TRBJ2-7	NA	TRBD1	CASSPPLEQGAVEQYF	TGTGCCAGCAGCCCCCCCCTTGAACAGGGGGCAGTCGAGCAGTACTTC
TRBV7-2	TRBJ2-1	many	NA	CASSFLSNEQFF	TGTGCCAGCAGCTTTCTGAGCAATGAGCAGTTCTTC